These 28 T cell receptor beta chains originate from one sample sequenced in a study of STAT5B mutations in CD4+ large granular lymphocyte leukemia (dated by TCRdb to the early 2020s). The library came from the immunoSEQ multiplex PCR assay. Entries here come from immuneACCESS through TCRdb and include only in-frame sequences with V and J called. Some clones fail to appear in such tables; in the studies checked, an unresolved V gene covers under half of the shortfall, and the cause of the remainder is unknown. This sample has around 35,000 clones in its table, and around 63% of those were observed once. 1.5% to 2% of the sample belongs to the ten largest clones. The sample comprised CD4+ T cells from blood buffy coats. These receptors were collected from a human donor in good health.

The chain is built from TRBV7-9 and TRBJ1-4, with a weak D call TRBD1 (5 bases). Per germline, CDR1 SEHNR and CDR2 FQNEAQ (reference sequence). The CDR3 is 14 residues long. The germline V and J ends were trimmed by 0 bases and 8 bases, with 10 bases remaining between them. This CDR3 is CASSLAIDREKLFF. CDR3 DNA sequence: TGTGCCAGCAGCTTAGCAATAGACAGAGAAAAACTGTTTTTT.

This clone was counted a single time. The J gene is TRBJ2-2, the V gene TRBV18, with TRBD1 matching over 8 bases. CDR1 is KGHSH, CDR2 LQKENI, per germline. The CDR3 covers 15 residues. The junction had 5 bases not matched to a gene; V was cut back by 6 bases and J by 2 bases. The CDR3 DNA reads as TGTGCCAGCTCGCCCAGGGGGCTAAACACCGGGGAGCTGTTTTTT. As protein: CASSPRGLNTGELFF.

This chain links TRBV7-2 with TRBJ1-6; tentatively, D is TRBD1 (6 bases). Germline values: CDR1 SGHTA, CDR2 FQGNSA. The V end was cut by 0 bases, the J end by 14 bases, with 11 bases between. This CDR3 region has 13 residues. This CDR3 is CASSLAWGQALHF. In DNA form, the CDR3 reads TGTGCCAGCAGCTTAGCTTGGGGACAAGCCCTCCACTTT.

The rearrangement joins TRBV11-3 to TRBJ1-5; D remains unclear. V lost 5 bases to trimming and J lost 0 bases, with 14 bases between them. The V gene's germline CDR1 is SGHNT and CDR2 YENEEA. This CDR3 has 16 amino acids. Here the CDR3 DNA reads TGTGCCAGCAGCCCTTCAGGTCGGGATAGCAATCAGCCCCAGCATTTT. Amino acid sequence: CASSPSGRDSNQPQHF.

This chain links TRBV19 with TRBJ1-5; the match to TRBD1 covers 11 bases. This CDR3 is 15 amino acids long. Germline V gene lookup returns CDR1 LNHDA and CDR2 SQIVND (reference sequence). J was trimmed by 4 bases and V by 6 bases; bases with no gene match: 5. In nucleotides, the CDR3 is TGTGCCAGTAGGGGACAGGGGGAAGGAAATCAGCCCCAGCATTTT. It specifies CASRGQGEGNQPQHF.

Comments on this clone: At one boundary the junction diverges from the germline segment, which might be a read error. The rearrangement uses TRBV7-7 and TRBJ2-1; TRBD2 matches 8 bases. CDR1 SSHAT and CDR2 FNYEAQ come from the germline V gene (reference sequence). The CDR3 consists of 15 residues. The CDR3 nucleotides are TGTGCTAGCAGCCAAGGACTAGCTTCCTACAATGAGCAGTTCTTC. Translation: CASSQGLASYNEQFF.

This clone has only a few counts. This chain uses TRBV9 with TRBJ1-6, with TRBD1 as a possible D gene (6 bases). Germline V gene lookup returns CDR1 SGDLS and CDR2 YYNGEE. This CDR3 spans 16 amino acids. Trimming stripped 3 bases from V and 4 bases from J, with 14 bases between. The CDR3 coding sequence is TGTGCCAGCAGCGAAGGGGGTAGTGAGTATAATTCACCCCTCCACTTT. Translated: CASSEGGSEYNSPLHF.

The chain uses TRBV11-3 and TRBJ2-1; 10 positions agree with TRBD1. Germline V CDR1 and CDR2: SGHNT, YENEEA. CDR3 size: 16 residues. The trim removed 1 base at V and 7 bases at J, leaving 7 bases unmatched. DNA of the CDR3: TGTGCCAGCAGCTTAGGGGGACAGGGGAGGTGGAATGAGCAGTTCTTC. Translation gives CASSLGGQGRWNEQFF.

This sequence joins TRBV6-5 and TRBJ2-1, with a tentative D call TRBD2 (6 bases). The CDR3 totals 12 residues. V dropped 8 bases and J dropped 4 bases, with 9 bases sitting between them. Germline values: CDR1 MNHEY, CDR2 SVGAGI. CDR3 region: CASGLLYNEQFF. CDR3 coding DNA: TGTGCCAGCGGACTACTTTACAATGAGCAGTTCTTC.

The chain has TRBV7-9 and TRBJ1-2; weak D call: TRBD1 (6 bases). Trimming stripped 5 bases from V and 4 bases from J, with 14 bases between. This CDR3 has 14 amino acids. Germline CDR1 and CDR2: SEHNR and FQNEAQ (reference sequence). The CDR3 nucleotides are TGTGCCAGCAGCCGGACGGGGGGCGCCTATGGCTACACCTTC. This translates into CASSRTGGAYGYTF.

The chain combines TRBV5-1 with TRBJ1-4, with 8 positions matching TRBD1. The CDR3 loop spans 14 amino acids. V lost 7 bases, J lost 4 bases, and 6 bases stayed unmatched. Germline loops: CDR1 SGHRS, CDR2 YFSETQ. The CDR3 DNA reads TGCGCCAGCGGCCCTGACAGGGGTAATGAAAAACTGTTTTTT. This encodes CASGPDRGNEKLFF. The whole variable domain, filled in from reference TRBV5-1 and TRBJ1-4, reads KAGVTQTPRYLIKTRGQQVTLSCSPISGHRSVSWYQQTPGQGLQFLFEYFSETQRNKGNFPGRFSGRQFSNSRSEMNVSTLELGDSALYLCASGPDRGNEKLFFGSGTQLSVL.

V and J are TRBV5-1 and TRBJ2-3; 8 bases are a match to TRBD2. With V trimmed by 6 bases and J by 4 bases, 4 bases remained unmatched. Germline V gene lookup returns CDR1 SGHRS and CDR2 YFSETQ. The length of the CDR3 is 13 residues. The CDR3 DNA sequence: TGCGCCAGCAATCGGGGGGGTTCAGATACGCAGTATTTT. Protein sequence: CASNRGGSDTQYF.

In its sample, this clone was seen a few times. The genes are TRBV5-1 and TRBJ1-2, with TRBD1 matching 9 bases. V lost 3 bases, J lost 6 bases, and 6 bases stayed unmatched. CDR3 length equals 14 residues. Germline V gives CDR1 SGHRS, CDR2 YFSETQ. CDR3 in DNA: TGCGCCAGCAGCTCGGGACAGGGAGCCGATGGCTACACCTTC. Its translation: CASSSGQGADGYTF.

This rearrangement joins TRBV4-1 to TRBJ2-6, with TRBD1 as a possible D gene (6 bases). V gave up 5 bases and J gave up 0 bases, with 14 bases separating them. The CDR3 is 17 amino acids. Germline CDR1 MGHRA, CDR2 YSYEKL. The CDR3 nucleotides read TGCGCCAGCAGCGCCCGGGACATAACCTCTGGGGCCAACGTCCTGACTTTC. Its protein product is CASSARDITSGANVLTF.

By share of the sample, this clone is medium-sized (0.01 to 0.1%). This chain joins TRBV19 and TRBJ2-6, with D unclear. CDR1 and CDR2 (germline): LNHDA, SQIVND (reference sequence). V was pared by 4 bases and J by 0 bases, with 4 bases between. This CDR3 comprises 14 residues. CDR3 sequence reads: CASSSASGANVLTF. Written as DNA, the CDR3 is TGTGCCAGTAGTAGTGCCTCTGGGGCCAACGTCCTGACTTTC.

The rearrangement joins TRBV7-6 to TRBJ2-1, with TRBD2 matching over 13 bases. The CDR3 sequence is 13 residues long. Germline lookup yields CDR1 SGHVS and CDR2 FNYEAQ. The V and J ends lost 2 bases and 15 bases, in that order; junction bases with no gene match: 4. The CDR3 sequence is CASSLTSGGAGFF. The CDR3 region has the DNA TGTGCCAGCAGCTTAACTAGCGGGGGGGCCGGGTTCTTC.

DNA of the CDR3: TGTGCCAGCACCACCCCCACCACGGACTATGGCTACACCTTC. Translation gives CASTTPTTDYGYTF. The rearrangement joins TRBV6-6 to TRBJ1-2; D is undetermined. The CDR3 runs 14 residues. Trimming removed 7 bases from V and 3 bases from J, with 15 bases in between. The V gene's germline CDR1 is MNHNY and CDR2 SVGAGI (reference sequence).

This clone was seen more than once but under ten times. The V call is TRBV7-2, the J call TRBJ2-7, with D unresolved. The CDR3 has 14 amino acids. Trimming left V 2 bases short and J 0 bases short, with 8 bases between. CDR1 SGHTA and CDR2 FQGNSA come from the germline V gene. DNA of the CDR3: TGTGCCAGCAGCTTACCACAGACCTCCTACGAGCAGTACTTC. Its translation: CASSLPQTSYEQYF.

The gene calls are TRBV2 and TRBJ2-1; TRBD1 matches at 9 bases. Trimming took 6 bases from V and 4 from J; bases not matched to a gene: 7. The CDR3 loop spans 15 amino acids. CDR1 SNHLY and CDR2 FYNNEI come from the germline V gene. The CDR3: CASRGQGSDYNEQFF. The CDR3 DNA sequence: TGTGCCAGCAGGGGACAGGGATCAGATTACAATGAGCAGTTCTTC.

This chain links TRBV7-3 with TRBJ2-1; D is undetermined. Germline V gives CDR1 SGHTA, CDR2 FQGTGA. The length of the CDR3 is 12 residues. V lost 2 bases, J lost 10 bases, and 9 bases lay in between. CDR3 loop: CASSLGPAEQFF. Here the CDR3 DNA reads TGTGCCAGCAGCTTAGGTCCAGCGGAGCAGTTCTTC.

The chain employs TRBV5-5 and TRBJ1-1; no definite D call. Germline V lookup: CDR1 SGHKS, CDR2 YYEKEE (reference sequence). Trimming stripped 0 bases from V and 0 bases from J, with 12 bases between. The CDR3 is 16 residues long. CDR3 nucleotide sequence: TGTGCCAGCAGCTTGGACGCCGGACGGGTGAACACTGAAGCTTTCTTT. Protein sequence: CASSLDAGRVNTEAFF.

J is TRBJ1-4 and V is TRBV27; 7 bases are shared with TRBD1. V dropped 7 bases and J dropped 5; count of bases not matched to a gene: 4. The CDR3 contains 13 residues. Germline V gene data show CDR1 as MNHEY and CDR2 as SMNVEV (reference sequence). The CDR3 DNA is TGTGCCAGCACCCAGGGGGGGAATGAAAAACTGTTTTTT. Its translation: CASTQGGNEKLFF. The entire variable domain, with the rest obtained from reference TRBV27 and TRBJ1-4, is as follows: EAQVTQNPRYLITVTGKKLTVTCSQNMNHEYMSWYRQDPGLGLRQIYYSMNVEVTDKGDVPEGYKVSRKEKRNFPLILESPSPNQTSLYFCASTQGGNEKLFFGSGTQLSVL.

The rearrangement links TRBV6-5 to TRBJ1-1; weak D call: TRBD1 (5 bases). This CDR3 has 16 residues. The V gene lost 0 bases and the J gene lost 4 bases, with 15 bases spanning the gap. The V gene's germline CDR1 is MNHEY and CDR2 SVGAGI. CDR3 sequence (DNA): TGTGCCAGCAGTTACTCGAATACCGGGACCCTCACTGAAGCTTTCTTT. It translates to CASSYSNTGTLTEAFF.

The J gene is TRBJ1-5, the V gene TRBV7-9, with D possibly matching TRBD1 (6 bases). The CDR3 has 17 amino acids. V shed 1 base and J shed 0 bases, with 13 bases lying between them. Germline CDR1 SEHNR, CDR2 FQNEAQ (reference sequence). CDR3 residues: CASSLDGRGSSNQPQHF. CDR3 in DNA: TGTGCCAGCAGCTTAGACGGCAGGGGAAGTAGCAATCAGCCCCAGCATTTT.

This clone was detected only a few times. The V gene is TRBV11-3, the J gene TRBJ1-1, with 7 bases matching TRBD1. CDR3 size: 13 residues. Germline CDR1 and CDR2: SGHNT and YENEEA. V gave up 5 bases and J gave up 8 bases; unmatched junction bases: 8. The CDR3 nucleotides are TGTGCCAGCAGCGAAAGATACAGGGGAGAAGCTTTCTTT. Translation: CASSERYRGEAFF.

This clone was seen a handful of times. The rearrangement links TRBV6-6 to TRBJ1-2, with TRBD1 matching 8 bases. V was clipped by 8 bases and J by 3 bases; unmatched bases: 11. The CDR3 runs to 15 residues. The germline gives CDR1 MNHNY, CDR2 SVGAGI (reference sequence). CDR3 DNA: TGTGCCAGCCGACGTCTGGACAGGGACGACTATGGCTACACCTTC. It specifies CASRRLDRDDYGYTF.

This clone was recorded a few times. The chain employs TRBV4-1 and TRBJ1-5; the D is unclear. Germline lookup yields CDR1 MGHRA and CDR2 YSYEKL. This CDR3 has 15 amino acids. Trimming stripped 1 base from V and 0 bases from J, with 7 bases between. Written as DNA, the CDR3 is TGCGCCAGCAGCCAAGTAGCTTCTAGCAATCAGCCCCAGCATTTT. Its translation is CASSQVASSNQPQHF.

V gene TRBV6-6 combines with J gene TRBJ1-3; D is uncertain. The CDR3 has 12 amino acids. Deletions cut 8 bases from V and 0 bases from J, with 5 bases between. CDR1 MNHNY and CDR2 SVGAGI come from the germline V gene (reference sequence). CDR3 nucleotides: TGTGCCAGCGGCGCCTCTGGAAACACCATATATTTT. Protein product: CASGASGNTIYF.